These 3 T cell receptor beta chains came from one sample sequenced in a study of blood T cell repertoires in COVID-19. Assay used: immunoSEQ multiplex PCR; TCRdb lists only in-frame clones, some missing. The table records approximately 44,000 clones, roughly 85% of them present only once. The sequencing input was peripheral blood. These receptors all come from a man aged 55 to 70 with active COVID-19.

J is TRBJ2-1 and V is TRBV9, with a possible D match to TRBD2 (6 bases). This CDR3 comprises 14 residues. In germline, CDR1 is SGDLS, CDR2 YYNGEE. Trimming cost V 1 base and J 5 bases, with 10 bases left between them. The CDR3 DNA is TGTGCCAGCAGCGTACGCGGGACTGACAATGAGCAGTTCTTC. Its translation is CASSVRGTDNEQFF.

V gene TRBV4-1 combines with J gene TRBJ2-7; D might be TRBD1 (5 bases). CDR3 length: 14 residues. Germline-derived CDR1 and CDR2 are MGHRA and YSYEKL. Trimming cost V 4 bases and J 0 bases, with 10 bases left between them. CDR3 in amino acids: CASSPEGVSYEQYF. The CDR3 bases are TGCGCCAGCAGCCCAGAAGGGGTCTCCTACGAGCAGTACTTC.

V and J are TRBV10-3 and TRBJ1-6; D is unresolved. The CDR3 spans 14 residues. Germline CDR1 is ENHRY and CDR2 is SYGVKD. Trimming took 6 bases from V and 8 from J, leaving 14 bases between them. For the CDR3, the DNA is TGTGCCATCAGGGAGAGGACTGCCGATTCACCCCTCCACTTT. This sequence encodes CAIRERTADSPLHF.